The TCR beta chain under discussion was sequenced for a study of cytomegalovirus exposure and HLA in healthy donors. Regarding the study as a whole: Later analysis placed DRB1 highest and HLA-C lowest in TCR association rates, which differed by HLA locus. Earlier findings revealed that most TCR beta V segments proved productive either about 87% or about 30% of the time. In a later analysis, at a false discovery rate of 0.05, some 15,000 TCR beta sequences were associated with HLA alleles.

V lost 3 bases to trimming and J lost 1 base; unmatched junction nucleotides: 3. Germline loops: CDR1 SGDLS, CDR2 YYNGEE. CDR3 length: 15 residues. As concerns this clone: As yet, its antigen is unknown.

This PCR relied on a set of 60 Vbeta primers and 13 Jbeta primers. Assay used: immunoSEQ multiplex PCR; TCRdb lists only in-frame clones, some missing. The sample contains approximately 190,000 clones, approximately 84% of which appear only once. J is TRBJ2-2 and V is TRBV9; 7 bases agree with TRBD1. The receptor comes from a woman aged 45 to 65 in good health and CMV-seropositive. What was sequenced was PBMCs. CDR3 DNA: TGTGCCAGCAGCGACCGGGACAGGAACACCGGGGAGCTGTTTTTT. The encoded protein is CASSDRDRNTGELFF.